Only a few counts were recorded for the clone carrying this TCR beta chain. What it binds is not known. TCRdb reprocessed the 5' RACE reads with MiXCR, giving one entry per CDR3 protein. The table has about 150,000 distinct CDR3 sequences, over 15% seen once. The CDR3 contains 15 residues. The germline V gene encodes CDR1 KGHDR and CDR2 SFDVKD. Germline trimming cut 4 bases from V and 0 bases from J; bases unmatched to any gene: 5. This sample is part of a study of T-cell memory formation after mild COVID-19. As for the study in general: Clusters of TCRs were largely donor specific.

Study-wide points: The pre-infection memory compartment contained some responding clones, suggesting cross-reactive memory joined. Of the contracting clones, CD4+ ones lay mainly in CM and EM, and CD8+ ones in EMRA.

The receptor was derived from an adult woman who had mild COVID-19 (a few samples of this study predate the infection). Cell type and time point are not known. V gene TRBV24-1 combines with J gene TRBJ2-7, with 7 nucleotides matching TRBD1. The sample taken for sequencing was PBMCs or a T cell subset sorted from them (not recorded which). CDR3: CATSDPGQNSYEQYF. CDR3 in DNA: TGTGCCACCAGTGACCCGGGACAGAACTCCTACGAGCAGTACTTC.